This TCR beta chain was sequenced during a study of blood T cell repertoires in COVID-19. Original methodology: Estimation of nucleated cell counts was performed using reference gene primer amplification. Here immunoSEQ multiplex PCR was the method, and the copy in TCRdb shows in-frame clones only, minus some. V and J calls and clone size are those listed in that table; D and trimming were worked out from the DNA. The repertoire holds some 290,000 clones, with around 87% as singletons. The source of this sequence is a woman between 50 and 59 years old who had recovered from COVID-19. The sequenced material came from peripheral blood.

DNA for the CDR3: TGTGCCAGCAGGCGACCGGGACTAGCGAACCAAGAGACCCAGTACTTC. Its protein product is CASRRPGLANQETQYF. The genes are TRBV6-6 and TRBJ2-5, with 10 bases identical to TRBD2. J gave up 0 bases and V 6 bases, and 7 bases lay outside the gene matches. Germline V gives CDR1 MNHNY, CDR2 SVGAGI (reference sequence). The CDR3 spans 16 residues.